This TCR beta chain is drawn from a study of cytomegalovirus exposure and HLA in healthy donors. Findings of the study overall: It was reported that TCR beta sequences correctly inferred the HLA-A and HLA-B alleles for most subjects. There were several of the most significant clusters that appeared linked to common viral pathogens in a later analysis. The authors later linked a missense DCLRE1C variant to TCR beta V- and J-gene trimming.

The V and J ends lost 0 bases and 4 bases respectively, with 14 bases between them. The V gene's germline CDR1 is SGDLS and CDR2 YYNGEE. The CDR3 runs 16 residues. As for this clone: Its target is unknown.

The PCR ran on 60 Vbeta and 13 Jbeta primers. Profiling relied on immunoSEQ multiplex PCR, and the TCRdb table lists in-frame clones only, not all of them. The sample has about 180,000 clones; about 84% are singletons. The sequence was collected from a young man in good health and CMV-seronegative. Material: PBMCs. The J gene is TRBJ2-1, the V gene TRBV9; tentatively, D is TRBD2 (5 bases). As DNA, the CDR3 is TGTGCCAGCAGCGTAGATTCCAGCGGAGTATACAATGAGCAGTTCTTC. Amino acid sequence: CASSVDSSGVYNEQFF. The full variable domain, with the rest looked up from reference TRBV9 and TRBJ2-1, is DSGVTQTPKHLITATGQRVTLRCSPRSGDLSVYWYQQSLDQGLQFLIQYYNGEERAKGNILERFSAQQFPDLHSELNLSSLELGDSALYFCASSVDSSGVYNEQFFGPGTRLTVL.